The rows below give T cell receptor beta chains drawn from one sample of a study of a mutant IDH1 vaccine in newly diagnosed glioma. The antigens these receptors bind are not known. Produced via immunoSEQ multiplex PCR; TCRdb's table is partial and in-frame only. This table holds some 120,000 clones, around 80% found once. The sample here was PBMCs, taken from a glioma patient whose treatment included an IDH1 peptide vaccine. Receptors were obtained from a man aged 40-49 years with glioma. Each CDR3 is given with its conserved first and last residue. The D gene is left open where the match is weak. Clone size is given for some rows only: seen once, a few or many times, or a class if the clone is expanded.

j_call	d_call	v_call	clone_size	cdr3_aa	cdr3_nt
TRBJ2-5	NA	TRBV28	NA	CASSLPGAQETQYF	TGTGCCAGCAGTTTACCAGGGGCTCAAGAGACCCAGTACTTC
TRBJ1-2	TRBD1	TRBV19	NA	CAIFPGTGLFDYGYTF	TGTGCCATTTTTCCCGGGACAGGGCTATTCGACTATGGCTACACCTTC
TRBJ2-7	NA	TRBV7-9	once	CASSLDSLTYEQYF	TGTGCCAGCAGCCTCGACTCACTTACCTACGAGCAGTACTTC
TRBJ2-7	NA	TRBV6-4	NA	CASSKVSYEQYF	TGTGCCAGCAGTAAGGTGTCCTACGAGCAGTACTTC
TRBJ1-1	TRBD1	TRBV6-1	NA	CASSVGQNAEAFF	TGTGCCAGCAGCGTGGGACAGAATGCTGAAGCTTTCTTT
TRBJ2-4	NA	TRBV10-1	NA	CASSEGTPKNIQYF	TGCGCCAGCAGTGAGGGGACTCCCAAAAACATTCAGTACTTC
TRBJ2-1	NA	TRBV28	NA	CASSLVSSYNEQFF	TGTGCCAGCAGTTTAGTTAGTTCCTACAATGAGCAGTTCTTC
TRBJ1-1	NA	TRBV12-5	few	CASGLAVNTEAFF	TGTGCTAGTGGTTTGGCGGTGAACACTGAAGCTTTCTTT
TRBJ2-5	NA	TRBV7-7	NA	CASSPSPAGGLLRTQYF	TGTGCTAGCAGCCCCAGTCCGGCAGGGGGACTTTTAAGGACCCAGTACTTC
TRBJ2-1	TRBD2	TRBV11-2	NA	CASSHVRREGKFF	TGTGCCAGCAGCCATGTACGGCGGGAGGGCAAGTTCTTC
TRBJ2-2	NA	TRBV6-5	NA	CACRGGGLNTGELFF	TGTGCCTGCCGAGGCGGGGGCCTGAACACCGGGGAGCTGTTTTTT
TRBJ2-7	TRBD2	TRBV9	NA	CASSPSGRAGNEQYF	TGTGCCAGCAGTCCTAGCGGGAGGGCTGGGAACGAGCAGTACTTC
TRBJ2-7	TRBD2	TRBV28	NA	CASSPSLVWAGERYEQYF	TGTGCCAGCAGTCCTTCACTGGTCTGGGCGGGAGAAAGGTACGAGCAGTACTTC
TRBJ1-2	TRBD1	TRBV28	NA	CASRPGLTGKVYGYTF	TGTGCCAGCAGACCCGGGCTGACAGGGAAGGTCTATGGCTACACCTTC
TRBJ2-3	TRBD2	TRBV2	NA	CASSVGAGGGTDTQYF	TGTGCCAGCAGTGTAGGGGCGGGGGGCGGCACAGATACGCAGTATTTT
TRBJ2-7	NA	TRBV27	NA	CASSSQTRGEQYF	TGTGCCAGCAGTTCCCAGACTCGGGGCGAGCAGTACTTC
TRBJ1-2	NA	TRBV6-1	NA	CASTLTAGNGYTF	TGTGCCAGCACCCTAACGGCAGGGAATGGCTACACCTTC
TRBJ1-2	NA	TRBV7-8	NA	CASSLGLNYGYTF	TGTGCCAGCAGCTTGGGGCTTAACTATGGCTACACCTTC
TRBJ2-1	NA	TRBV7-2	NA	CASSFRLDSYNEQFF	TGTGCCAGCAGTTTTAGACTAGACTCCTACAATGAGCAGTTCTTC
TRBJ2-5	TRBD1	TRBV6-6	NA	CASSGTEQETQYF	TGTGCCAGCAGCGGGACAGAGCAAGAGACCCAGTACTTC
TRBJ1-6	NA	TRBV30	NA	CAWSGILAQSPLHF	TGTGCCTGGAGTGGCATCTTGGCCCAATCACCCCTCCACTTT
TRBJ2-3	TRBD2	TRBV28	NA	CASSLLRLAPQYF	TGTGCCAGCAGTTTACTTCGACTAGCTCCGCAGTATTTT
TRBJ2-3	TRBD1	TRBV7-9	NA	CASSATGGPQYF	TGTGCCAGCAGCGCGACAGGGGGCCCGCAGTATTTT
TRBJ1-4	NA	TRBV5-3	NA	CARSSWEKLFF	TGTGCCAGAAGCTCATGGGAAAAACTGTTTTTT
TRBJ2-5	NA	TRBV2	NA	CASSDGVLETQYF	TGTGCCAGCAGTGACGGGGTTTTAGAGACCCAGTACTTC
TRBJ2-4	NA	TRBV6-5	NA	CASSPALGNIQYF	TGTGCCAGCAGTCCCGCCCTTGGAAACATTCAGTACTTC
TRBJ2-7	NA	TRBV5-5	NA	CASSIITGSGSEQYF	TGTGCCAGCAGCATCATCACAGGGTCCGGGTCCGAGCAGTACTTC
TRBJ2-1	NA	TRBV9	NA	CASSVEVGRNEQFF	TGTGCCAGCAGCGTTGAGGTTGGTCGCAATGAGCAGTTCTTC
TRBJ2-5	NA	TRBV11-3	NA	CASSLGPNEGTQYF	TGTGCCAGCAGCTTAGGACCGAACGAAGGGACCCAGTACTTC
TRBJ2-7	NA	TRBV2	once	CASSESRTVSYEQYF	TGTGCCAGCAGTGAATCCCGGACAGTCTCCTACGAGCAGTACTTC
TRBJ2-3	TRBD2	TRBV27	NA	CASSLRLAERDTQYF	TGTGCCAGCAGTTTAAGGCTAGCGGAGCGGGATACGCAGTATTTT